The source of this TCR beta chain is a study of blood T cell repertoires in COVID-19. This clone was recorded only once. V lost 7 bases and J lost 2; bases outside the gene matches: 3. CDR1 and CDR2 (germline): LGHNT, FRNRAP. The CDR3 is 14 residues long. Before being deemed recovered, Cohort 3 donors had two negative PCRs, clearance, or symptom resolution. This table comes from immunoSEQ multiplex PCR, and its TCRdb copy is limited to in-frame clones, with some not included. The sample comprises nearly 200,000 clones, approximately 88% of which are singletons, and approximately 7.6% rests with the top ten.

Sample: PBMCs or T cells enriched from blood (not recorded which). The chain joins TRBV12-5 to TRBJ2-3; 10 bases are shared with TRBD2. This clonotype was sampled from a woman between 18 and 29 years old who had recovered from COVID-19. The CDR3 reads CASVLAGSTDTQYF. CDR3 DNA: TGTGCTAGTGTACTAGCGGGATCCACAGATACGCAGTATTTT.